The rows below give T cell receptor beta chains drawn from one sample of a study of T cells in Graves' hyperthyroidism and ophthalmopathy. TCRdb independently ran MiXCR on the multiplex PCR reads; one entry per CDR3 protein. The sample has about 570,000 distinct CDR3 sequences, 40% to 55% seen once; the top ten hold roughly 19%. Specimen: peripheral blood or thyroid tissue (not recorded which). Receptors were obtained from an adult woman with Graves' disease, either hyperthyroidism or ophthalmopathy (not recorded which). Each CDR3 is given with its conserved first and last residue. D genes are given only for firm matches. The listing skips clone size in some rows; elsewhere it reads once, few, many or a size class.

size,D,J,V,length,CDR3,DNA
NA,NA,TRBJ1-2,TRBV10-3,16,CAISERWGLNNYGYTF,TGTGCCATCAGTGAGCGCTGGGGGTTGAACAACTATGGCTACACCTTC
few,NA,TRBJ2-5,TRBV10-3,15,CAIGDPGLSLETQYF,TGTGCCATCGGAGACCCGGGTCTGAGTTTAGAGACCCAGTACTTC
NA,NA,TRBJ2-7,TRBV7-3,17,CDSSLTVGRFSSYEQYF,TGTGACAGCAGCTTAACTGTGGGTCGGTTCAGCTCCTACGAGCAGTACTTC
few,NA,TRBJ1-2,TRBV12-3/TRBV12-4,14,CASSLMVGARGYTF,TGTGCCAGCAGTTTAATGGTTGGGGCGCGGGGCTACACCTTC
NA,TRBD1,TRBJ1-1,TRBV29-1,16,CRVEGRGGTANTEALF,TGCAGAGTTGAAGGTCGAGGGGGGACAGCGAACACTGAAGCTCTCTTT
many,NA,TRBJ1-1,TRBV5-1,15,CASSLSGRSGTEAFF,TGCGCCAGCAGCTTGTCTGGAAGGAGTGGGACTGAAGCTTTCTTT
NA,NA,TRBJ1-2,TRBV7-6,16,CASSVRGGSMDYGYTF,TGTGCCAGCAGCGTTAGGGGGGGGTCTATGGACTATGGCTACACCTTC
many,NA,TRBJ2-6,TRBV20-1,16,CSAREHGNSGANVLTF,TGCAGTGCTAGGGAACACGGTAACTCTGGGGCCAACGTCCTGACTTTC
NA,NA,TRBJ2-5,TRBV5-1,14,CASSSPGWKETRYF,TGCGCCAGCAGCTCCCCCGGGTGGAAGGAGACCCGGTACTTC
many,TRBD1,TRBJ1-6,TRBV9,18,CASSVSPGQDSYNSPLHF,TGTGCCAGCAGCGTGTCCCCGGGACAGGACTCCTATAATTCACCCCTCCACTTT
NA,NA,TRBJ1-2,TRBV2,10,CASSKPRYTF,TGTGCCAGCTCGAAGCCGCGCTACACCTTC
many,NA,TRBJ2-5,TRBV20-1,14,CSATGADGLETQYF,TGCAGTGCTACAGGGGCGGATGGGCTAGAGACCCAGTACTTC
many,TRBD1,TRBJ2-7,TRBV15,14,CATSWAGTAYEQYF,TGTGCCACCAGCTGGGCCGGGACAGCCTACGAGCAGTACTTC
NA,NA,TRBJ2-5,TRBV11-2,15,CASSLTGSRQETQYF,TGTGCCAGCAGCCTGACAGGCTCAAGACAAGAGACCCAGTACTTC
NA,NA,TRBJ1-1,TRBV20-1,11,CSAPLRAEAFF,TGCAGTGCGCCTCTTAGGGCTGAAGCTTTCTTT
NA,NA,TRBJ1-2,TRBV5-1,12,CASNDGLYGYTF,TGCGCCAGCAATGACGGGCTCTATGGCTACACCTTC
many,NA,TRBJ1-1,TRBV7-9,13,CASSVQGRTEAFF,TGTGCCAGCAGCGTCCAGGGGAGGACTGAAGCTTTCTTT
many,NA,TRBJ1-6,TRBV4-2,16,CASSQATGRGGSPLHF,TGTGCCAGCAGCCAAGCCACAGGAAGGGGGGGTTCACCCCTCCACTTT
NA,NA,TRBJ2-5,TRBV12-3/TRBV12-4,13,CASSLDPYQPQYF,TGTGCCAGCAGTCTAGATCCTTATCAGCCCCAGTACTTC
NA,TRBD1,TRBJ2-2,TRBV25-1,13,CASRDRSTGELFF,TGTGCCAGCAGGGACAGGAGCACCGGGGAGCTGTTTTTT
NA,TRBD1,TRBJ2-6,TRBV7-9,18,CASSKGTGGTPGANVLTF,TGTGCCAGCAGCAAAGGGACAGGGGGTACCCCTGGGGCCAACGTCCTGACTTTC
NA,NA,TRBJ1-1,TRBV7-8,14,CASSWGTEKVRAFF,TGTGCCAGCAGCTGGGGGACCGAGAAGGTGCGGGCTTTCTTT
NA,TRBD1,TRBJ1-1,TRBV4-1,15,CASSATGTAYTEAFF,TGCGCCAGCAGCGCTACCGGGACAGCCTACACTGAAGCTTTCTTT
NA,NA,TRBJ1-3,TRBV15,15,CATSTGGVSGNTIYF,TGTGCCACCAGCACCGGGGGGGTCTCTGGAAACACCATATATTTT
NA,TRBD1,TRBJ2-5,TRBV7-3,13,CASSPGQRETQYF,TGTGCCAGCAGCCCGGGACAGAGAGAGACCCAGTACTTC
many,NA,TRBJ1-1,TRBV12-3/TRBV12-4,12,CASSLGEFEAFF,TGTGCCAGCAGTTTAGGAGAATTTGAAGCTTTCTTT
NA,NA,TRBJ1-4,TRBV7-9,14,CASSVDSLNEKLFF,TGTGCCAGCAGCGTCGACAGTCTTAATGAAAAACTGTTTTTT
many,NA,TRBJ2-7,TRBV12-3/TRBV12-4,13,CASSFGSYYEQYF,TGTGCCAGCAGTTTCGGGAGTTACTACGAGCAGTACTTC
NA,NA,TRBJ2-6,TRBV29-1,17,CSVTYGGRVAGANVLTF,TGCAGCGTCACCTACGGGGGGCGCGTAGCTGGGGCCAACGTCCTGACTTTC
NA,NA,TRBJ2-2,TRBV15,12,CATSSDTGELFF,TGTGCCACCAGCAGCGATACAGGGGAGCTGTTTTTT
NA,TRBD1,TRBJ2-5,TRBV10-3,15,CATNRGGQGEETQYF,TGTGCCACCAACCGAGGAGGACAGGGAGAAGAGACCCAGTACTTC
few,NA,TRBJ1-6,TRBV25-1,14,CASSEGGVGSPLHF,TGTGCCAGCAGTGAGGGCGGGGTAGGGTCACCCCTCCACTTT
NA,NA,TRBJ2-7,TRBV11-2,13,CASSLEGGQEQYF,TGTGCCAGCAGCTTAGAGGGGGGGCAGGAGCAGTACTTC
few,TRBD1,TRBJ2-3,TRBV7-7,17,CASSFLGTGGPTDTQYF,TGTGCTAGCAGCTTCCTCGGGACAGGTGGACCCACAGATACGCAGTATTTT
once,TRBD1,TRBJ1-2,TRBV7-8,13,CASPRQGMSGYTF,TGTGCCAGCCCCCGACAGGGCATGAGTGGCTACACCTTC
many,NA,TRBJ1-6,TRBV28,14,CASSLGGLGSPLHF,TGTGCCAGCTCCCTTGGGGGCCTGGGTTCACCCCTCCACTTT